This T cell receptor beta chain was observed in a study of T cell repertoires in cytomegalovirus infection. The overall study: It can be stated that public TCR beta signatures indicated CMV infection as well as a matching HLA type.

The CDR3 sequence is 16 residues long. Trimming took off 6 bases at V and 0 bases at J, with 17 bases between the two ends. The germline V gene encodes CDR1 SNHLY and CDR2 FYNNEI. Study-wide points: Summed frequency of shared TCR beta families picked out CMV carriers who also had the relevant HLA. Predominance within the ex vivo response was attributable to HLA-C-restricted CMV-specific TCR beta clonotypes.

Of note for this clonotype: What it binds is not known.

TCRdb called the reads again in MiXCR, with one record for every CDR3 protein. The sample holds approximately 500,000 distinct CDR3 sequences; about 11% are singletons and the top ten take approximately 10%. The receptor's source is a human donor in good health (CMV status not recorded). Some clones in this sample may be carry-over from other donors' samples. J is TRBJ1-2 and V is TRBV2, with D possibly TRBD1 on 5 matching bases. Sequencing used PBMCs. CDR3 nucleotides: TGTGCCAGCAGGCGGGAGCTAAAGACAGCTAACTATGGCTACACCTTC. It is translated as CASRRELKTANYGYTF.